This T cell receptor beta chain is from a study of regulatory T cells in long-lasting Graves disease. Regarding the study as a whole: Persistent-disease Graves' patients showed less TCR diversity than new cases.

Noted time point: newly diagnosed GD, antithyroid drugs for less than 3 months. Following extraction of RNA from PBMCs, that RNA was used to make the TCR library. Peripheral blood, at about 10 milliliters, went into EDTA tubes. The TCR beta library used iRepertoire HTBI primers with Arm-PCR amplification of CDR3. Via MiXCR, TCRdb re-called the multiplex PCR reads, giving one row per CDR3 protein. The sample has fewer than 650,000 distinct CDR3 sequences; 15% to 20% are singletons. A note on this clonotype: Its target is unknown.

V lost 3 bases and J lost 1; bases outside the gene matches: 6. Germline CDR1 reads SGHTA; CDR2 reads FQGNSA. The CDR3 runs to 15 residues. In addition, the sample was reused for a study of T cells in Graves' hyperthyroidism and ophthalmopathy. In that study: A set of HTBI primers served as the primers for a first-round RT-PCR of the TCR CDR3.

The chain has TRBV7-2 and TRBJ2-7, with 7 bases fitting TRBD1. The sample here was peripheral blood mononuclear cells (PBMCs), taken at new diagnosis, from a patient treated with antithyroid drugs. The receptor's source is a man between 18 and 29 years old with Graves disease. The CDR3 nucleotides are TGTGCCAGCAGCTTCTCCAGGGGGTGGTCCTACGAGCAGTACTTC. It encodes CASSFSRGWSYEQYF.